This note documents a single T cell receptor beta chain sequence. Ophthalmopathy was moderately-to-severely active, CAS at least 3, NOSPECS at least 4, lasting under 3 months. The diagnosis combined clinical symptoms, thyroxine, TRAb, thyroid ultrasound and orbital computed tomography scans. Someone took the PBMCs out of more than 9 ml of fresh peripheral blood. Trimming left V 1 base short and J 8 bases short, with 11 bases between. This CDR3 spans 14 amino acids. The germline CDR1 and CDR2 sequences are LGHDT and YNNKEL (reference sequence). These data are taken from a study of Graves' ophthalmopathy and Graves' hyperthyroidism. RNA transcripts were the template, and TCR beta CDR3 regions were amplified from them. Second-round multiplex PCR came after first-round RT-PCR with HTBI primers. TCRdb re-analysed the multiplex PCR reads in MiXCR, keeping a single row per CDR3 protein. Of about 660,000 distinct CDR3 sequences detected, roughly two fifths appear once; the ten largest clones hold more than 2.5%.

The source is an adult man with Graves' ophthalmopathy. The sequenced sample consisted of peripheral blood. The chain carries TRBV3-1 and TRBJ1-4; possibly TRBD1 for D (5 bases). CDR3 coding DNA: TGTGCCAGCAGCCAAGCGGGGGATAGCGAAAAACTGTTTTTT. It translates to CASSQAGDSEKLFF. Filled out from reference TRBV3-1 and TRBJ1-4, the complete variable domain reads DTAVSQTPKYLVTQMGNDKSIKCEQNLGHDTMYWYKQDSKKFLKIMFSYNNKELIINETVPNRFSPKSPDKAHLNLHINSLELGDSAVYFCASSQAGDSEKLFFGSGTQLSVL.